These 26 T cell receptor beta chains originate from one sample sequenced in a study of T cell therapy after organ transplantation. No cognate antigen is known for these TCRs. Time point: 20-29 weeks after completion of therapy. Libraries were prepared by immunoSEQ multiplex PCR; TCRdb keeps only in-frame clonotypes and omits some of them. The table lists more than 15,000 clones, less than 90% of them singletons. Source: CD8+ T cells from blood, taken after autologous CMV-specific T cell therapy. The receptors shown here come from a human patient who had received a solid organ transplant and had CMV disease. These T cells may partly come from the graft donor.

V gene TRBV9 combines with J gene TRBJ1-3; D might be TRBD1 (5 bases). Germline assignment: CDR1 SGDLS and CDR2 YYNGEE. Trimming stripped 0 bases from V and 1 base from J, with 11 bases between. The CDR3 runs to 16 residues. The CDR3 DNA reads as TGTGCCAGCAGCGTAGGGGCAGGGAGGTCTGGAAACACCATATATTTT. Residues: CASSVGAGRSGNTIYF.

This clone has just one count. The chain joins TRBV27 to TRBJ2-3; the D gene is possibly TRBD2 (7 bases). This CDR3 is 14 amino acids long. Trimming took 4 bases from V and 5 from J, leaving 13 bases between them. The germline gives CDR1 MNHEY, CDR2 SMNVEV (reference sequence). CDR3 sequence (DNA): TGTGCCAGCAGTTCGGGGGGCACCGTAGATACGCAGTATTTT. This gives the protein CASSSGGTVDTQYF.

The CDR3 nucleotides read TGTGCCAGTAGTATAGGCCTTCGCGCTAATGAAAAACTGTTTTTT. This sequence encodes CASSIGLRANEKLFF. The chain carries TRBV19 and TRBJ1-4, with D uncertain. The length of the CDR3 is 15 residues. Looked up from germline, CDR1 is LNHDA and CDR2 is SQIVND (reference sequence). Trimming removed 1 base from V and 3 bases from J, with 9 bases in between. Full variable domain (remainder filled in from reference TRBV19 and TRBJ1-4): DGGITQSPKYLFRKEGQNVTLSCEQNLNHDAMYWYRQDPGQGLRLIYYSQIVNDFQKGDIAEGYSVSREKKESFPLTVTSAQKNPTAFYLCASSIGLRANEKLFFGSGTQLSVL.

The J gene is TRBJ2-1, the V gene TRBV6-5; 7 bases are shared with TRBD1. V was pared by 4 bases and J by 6 bases, with 6 bases of the junction left unmatched. This CDR3 contains 14 residues. Germline values: CDR1 MNHEY, CDR2 SVGAGI. The CDR3 DNA follows: TGTGCCAGCAGTTTACAGGGGTTGGGCAATGAGCAGTTCTTC. It codes for CASSLQGLGNEQFF.

This chain links TRBV19 with TRBJ1-3; TRBD1 is a possible D gene (6 bases). There are 14 residues in the CDR3. Trimming took off 8 bases at V and 0 bases at J, with 11 bases between the two ends. Germline CDR1 is LNHDA and CDR2 is SQIVND (reference sequence). The CDR3 region is CASGGRSSGNTIYF. The CDR3 bases are TGTGCCAGTGGGGGCAGGAGCTCTGGAAACACCATATATTTT.

This clone was recorded a few times. The chain carries TRBV4-1 and TRBJ1-3; D gene ambiguous. This CDR3 region has 18 residues. Germline CDR1 is MGHRA and CDR2 is YSYEKL. V gave up 0 bases and J gave up 0 bases, with 15 bases separating them. CDR3 loop: CASSQDPPVTHSGNTIYF. The CDR3 region has the DNA TGCGCCAGCAGCCAAGATCCGCCCGTGACCCACTCTGGAAACACCATATATTTT.

The chain is built from TRBV30 and TRBJ2-2; perhaps TRBD2 as D (6 bases). Germline V gives CDR1 GTSNPN, CDR2 SVGIG (reference sequence). This CDR3 comprises 12 residues. Trimming stripped 7 bases from V and 1 base from J, with 7 bases between. CDR3 nucleotide sequence: TGTGCCTTCGGGGGGAACACCGGGGAGCTGTTTTTT. This sequence encodes CAFGGNTGELFF.

The genes are TRBV6-6 and TRBJ1-2, with 7 bases aligning to TRBD1. The CDR3 runs to 13 residues. J lost 4 bases, V lost 6 bases, and 5 bases had no gene match. Germline CDR1 MNHNY, CDR2 SVGAGI (reference sequence). The CDR3 bases are TGTGCCAGCAGCCAGGGGGAAGTCTATGGCTACACCTTC. Its protein product is CASSQGEVYGYTF.

This chain uses TRBV4-2 with TRBJ1-6; D is possibly TRBD1 (5 bases). The CDR3 is 16 residues long. Germline V gene lookup returns CDR1 LGHNA and CDR2 YNFKEQ. The V gene lost 1 base and the J gene lost 3 bases, with 10 bases spanning the gap. The CDR3 here is CASSQGGSFYNSPLHF. The CDR3 bases are TGTGCCAGCAGCCAAGGGGGGTCATTCTATAATTCACCCCTCCACTTT.

The gene calls are TRBV2 and TRBJ2-7; D may match TRBD1 or TRBD2 (5 bases each). V lost 4 bases and J 1 base, leaving 17 bases between the germline ends. Germline V lookup: CDR1 SNHLY, CDR2 FYNNEI. The length of the CDR3 is 16 residues. The CDR3 nucleotides are TGTGCCAGCAGTGGAGGGACCGTCCTTCCGTCCTACGAGCAGTACTTC. It specifies CASSGGTVLPSYEQYF.

This chain links TRBV29-1 with TRBJ2-7; the D is unclear. In germline, CDR1 is SQVTM, CDR2 ANQGSEA. Trimming cost V 1 base and J 3 bases, with 13 bases left between them. The length of the CDR3 is 14 residues. CDR3 DNA sequence: TGCAGCGTTGAAGGTGGTGAAGCCCTCTACGAGCAGTACTTC. Translation gives CSVEGGEALYEQYF.

The gene calls are TRBV6-6 and TRBJ2-1; D unclear. The ends were cut back, 6 bases at V and 7 bases at J, with 16 bases in the middle. The germline V gene encodes CDR1 MNHNY and CDR2 SVGAGI (reference sequence). The CDR3 loop spans 14 amino acids. The CDR3 spells CASSQIHEGNEQFF. CDR3 in DNA: TGTGCCAGCAGCCAAATACATGAAGGGAATGAGCAGTTCTTC.

V usage is TRBV11-1 and J usage is TRBJ2-7; TRBD2 agrees at 11 bases. Trimming took 5 bases from V and 2 from J; bases not matched to a gene: 11. Germline V gene lookup returns CDR1 SGHAT and CDR2 FQDESV (reference sequence). The CDR3 loop spans 17 amino acids. The CDR3 coding sequence is TGTGCCAGCAGCCCGCAGGGGCTAGCGGGGGGTACCTACGAGCAGTACTTC. It translates to CASSPQGLAGGTYEQYF. Full variable domain (missing parts from reference TRBV11-1 and TRBJ2-7): EAEVAQSPRYKITEKSQAVAFWCDPISGHATLYWYRQILGQGPELLVQFQDESVVDDSQLPKDRFSAERLKGVDSTLKIQPAELGDSAMYLCASSPQGLAGGTYEQYFGPGTRLTVT.

The chain combines TRBV25-1 with TRBJ1-2; no reliable D call. This CDR3 is 14 amino acids long. Germline-derived CDR1 and CDR2 are MGHDK and SYGVNS. V was cut by 3 bases and J by 0 bases, with 8 bases left in between. The CDR3 DNA follows: TGTGCCAGCAGTGACTTCCGTACTAACTATGGCTACACCTTC. Translating gives CASSDFRTNYGYTF.

The genes are TRBV5-1 and TRBJ2-5, with D perhaps matching TRBD1 (6 bases). The J call may be in error: the DNA end matches TRBJ2-7 better. This CDR3 has 14 residues. Germline V gene data show CDR1 as SGHRS and CDR2 as YFSETQ. DNA of the CDR3: TGCGCCAGCAGCTTGGGGGGACACGGATACGAGCAGTACTTC. Translated, it gives CASSLGGHGYEQYF.

The CDR3 DNA reads as TGTGCCAGCAGCTTAATGAACACTGAAGCTTTCTTT. Its translation is CASSLMNTEAFF. V and J are TRBV5-5 and TRBJ1-1; no clear D. CDR1 is SGHKS and CDR2 is YYEKEE in the germline V gene (reference sequence). V shed 2 bases and J shed 0 bases, with 2 bases lying between them. There are 12 residues in the CDR3.

This chain connects TRBV10-2 to TRBJ1-2; the match to TRBD1 covers 9 bases. Germline values: CDR1 WSHSY, CDR2 SAAADI. The CDR3 extends over 14 amino acids. Trimming took 5 bases from V and 3 from J; bases not matched to a gene: 4. CDR3 in amino acids: CASSQTGGYYGYTF. CDR3 bases: TGCGCCAGCAGTCAGACAGGGGGTTACTATGGCTACACCTTC.

The V call is TRBV6-6, the J call TRBJ2-7, with a weak D call TRBD2 (6 bases). V lost 0 bases to trimming and J lost 2 bases, with 11 bases between them. The germline V gene encodes CDR1 MNHNY and CDR2 SVGAGI (reference sequence). This CDR3 is built from 15 residues. The CDR3 here is CASSYSPGRTYEQYF. In DNA, the CDR3 is TGTGCCAGCAGTTACTCCCCAGGGAGGACCTACGAGCAGTACTTC.

The J gene is TRBJ1-2, the V gene TRBV5-6; weak D call: TRBD1 (5 bases). Per the germline V gene, CDR1 is SGHDT and CDR2 is YYEEEE. This CDR3 comprises 13 residues. The V end was cut by 5 bases, the J end by 2 bases, with 10 bases between. The CDR3 protein is CASRSQANYGYTF. CDR3 sequence (DNA): TGTGCCAGCAGGTCACAGGCGAACTATGGCTACACCTTC.

The rearrangement joins TRBV5-6 to TRBJ2-7, with D possibly being TRBD2 (6 bases). CDR3 length equals 14 residues. Trimming took 5 bases from V and 0 from J, leaving 12 bases between them. Germline CDR1 is SGHDT and CDR2 is YYEEEE. This chain's CDR3 is CASRAPSDSYEQYF. In nucleotides, the CDR3 is TGTGCCAGCAGGGCCCCTAGCGACTCCTACGAGCAGTACTTC.

The J gene is TRBJ2-3, the V gene TRBV27; TRBD2 agrees at 7 bases. CDR1 is MNHEY, CDR2 SMNVEV, per germline (reference sequence). The CDR3 has 15 amino acids. Losses at the gene ends were 3 bases for V and 4 bases for J; bases not matched to a gene: 7. The CDR3 coding sequence is TGTGCCAGCAGTTTGGGCGGGAGTCTACCAGATACGCAGTATTTT. It specifies CASSLGGSLPDTQYF.

This clone was counted a single time. For the CDR3, the DNA is TGTGCCAGCAGCTCCACGGACTTTTACAATGAGCAGTTCTTC. Translated, it gives CASSSTDFYNEQFF. The chain carries TRBV7-6 and TRBJ2-1, with a tentative D call TRBD2 (5 bases). V shed 4 bases and J shed 4 bases, with 11 bases lying between them. Germline V gives CDR1 SGHVS, CDR2 FNYEAQ. The CDR3 loop spans 14 amino acids.

CDR3 loop: CASRLGGRAYEQYF. The DNA of the CDR3 is TGTGCCAGCAGATTGGGCGGCAGGGCCTACGAGCAGTACTTC. This sequence joins TRBV27 and TRBJ2-7; maybe TRBD1 (5 bases). This CDR3 spans 14 amino acids. Trimming removed 6 bases at V and 2 bases at J, with 14 bases between. CDR1 is MNHEY, CDR2 SMNVEV, per germline (reference sequence).

The genes are TRBV6-1 and TRBJ2-7, with 13 bases aligning to TRBD2. The CDR3 runs 15 residues. Looked up from germline, CDR1 is MNHNS and CDR2 is SASEGT. V gave up 3 bases and J gave up 1 base; unmatched junction bases: 0. In DNA, the CDR3 is TGTGCCAGCAGTGAGACTAGCGGGGGGTCCTACGAGCAGTACTTC. Translated, it gives CASSETSGGSYEQYF.

The chain couples TRBV6-5 to TRBJ2-1, with 7 nucleotides matching TRBD2. The V segment lost 4 bases and the J segment 6 bases; nucleotides outside the gene matches: 6. The germline gives CDR1 MNHEY, CDR2 SVGAGI. The CDR3 runs 14 residues. The CDR3 DNA reads as TGTGCCAGCAGTTTTTTGGAGCGGGGCAATGAGCAGTTCTTC. Its translation: CASSFLERGNEQFF.

In this sample, this clone turned up once. The gene calls are TRBV25-1 and TRBJ1-1; a possible D gene is TRBD1 (5 bases). V was shortened by 4 bases and J by 5 bases, with 8 bases between the two germline ends. Germline CDR1 reads MGHDK; CDR2 reads SYGVNS. The CDR3 contains 12 residues. The CDR3 protein is CASSGGSTEAFF. CDR3 bases: TGTGCCAGCAGTGGGGGCAGTACTGAAGCTTTCTTT.